One sample yielded the 7 T cell receptor beta chains listed below, sequenced in a study of graft-versus-host responses after intestinal transplantation. Profiling relied on immunoSEQ multiplex PCR, and the TCRdb table lists in-frame clones only, not all of them. Counted here are about 6,400 clones, about 20% occurring once; the ten biggest clones make up 5% to 6.5%. The sample consisted of alloreactive CD4+ T cells from a mixed lymphocyte reaction culture, taken before transplantation. This sample's subset: CFSE-low proliferating T cells sorted from approximately 6-day pre-transplant mixed lymphocyte reaction (GvH or HvG direction). These receptor sequences come from a human patient who was an organ donor for intestinal transplantation.

Relative to its sample, this clone is medium-sized (0.01 to 0.1%). The chain joins TRBV7-3 to TRBJ2-1, with D perhaps TRBD2 (6 bases). Trimming removed 2 bases from V and 4 bases from J, with 9 bases in between. Germline V gene lookup returns CDR1 SGHTA and CDR2 FQGTGA. The CDR3 loop spans 14 amino acids. CDR3 in amino acids: CASSLGGKYNEQFF. CDR3 nucleotide sequence: TGTGCCAGCAGCTTAGGCGGGAAGTACAATGAGCAGTTCTTC.

In regard to this clone: A read error is likely, as this CDR3 ends without the conserved phenylalanine or tryptophan. The chain has TRBV18 and TRBJ1-1; D possibly corresponds to TRBD1 (6 bases). CDR3 size: 15 residues. The germline V gene encodes CDR1 KGHSH and CDR2 LQKENI. The CDR3 is CVSSPFGGMNTEAFS. CDR3 nucleotide sequence: TGTGTCAGCTCACCATTCGGGGGCATGAACACTGAAGCTTTCTCT.

This clone was seen a few times. The chain joins TRBV7-2 to TRBJ2-5; 12 nucleotides match TRBD2. Germline CDR1 SGHTA, CDR2 FQGNSA. The CDR3 has 17 amino acids. Trimming removed 7 bases from V and 4 bases from J; junction bases left unmatched: 13. In nucleotides, the CDR3 is TGTGCCAGCACCTCACCCCCGATACTAGCGGGGGGAGAGACCCAGTACTTC. Translation: CASTSPPILAGGETQYF.

The chain links TRBV6-5 to TRBJ2-5; the match to TRBD2 covers 13 bases. Trimming took 4 bases from V and 5 from J; bases not matched to a gene: 7. The CDR3 is 16 amino acids. Germline lookup yields CDR1 MNHEY and CDR2 SVGAGI. The CDR3 region has the DNA TGTGCCAGCAGTTGGGGAACTAGCGGGGGGGCGGAGACCCAGTACTTC. This sequence encodes CASSWGTSGGAETQYF.

This clone showed up just a few times. V usage is TRBV2 and J usage is TRBJ1-6; D perhaps matches TRBD1 (5 bases). V was cut by 8 bases and J by 6 bases, with 14 bases left in between. The CDR3 has 14 residues. Germline-derived CDR1 and CDR2 are SNHLY and FYNNEI. The CDR3 reads CASCRTQGNSPLHF. For the CDR3, the DNA is TGTGCCAGCTGTAGGACCCAGGGTAATTCACCCCTCCACTTT.

The V call is TRBV7-3, the J call TRBJ2-5, with a tentative D call TRBD1 (5 bases). The CDR3 runs to 14 residues. Germline values: CDR1 SGHTA, CDR2 FQGTGA. Trimming took off 2 bases at V and 4 bases at J, with 11 bases between the two ends. The CDR3 is CASSLGTGGETQYF. CDR3 DNA sequence: TGTGCCAGCAGCTTAGGAACAGGCGGAGAGACCCAGTACTTC.

On this clone itself: This probably arose from a read error, given a far larger clone one base away. The sample has other DNA sequences that encode this CDR3 too. The chain is built from TRBV11-2 and TRBJ2-3; TRBD2 matches 7 bases. Germline assignment: CDR1 SGHAT and CDR2 FQNNGV. The CDR3 has 16 amino acids. The J segment lost 2 bases and the V segment lost 5 bases, leaving 10 bases of the junction unmatched. CDR3 coding DNA: TGTGCCAGCAGCCAAGTCGGCGGGGGAGTCACAGATACGCAGTATTTT. Its translation is CASSQVGGGVTDTQYF.